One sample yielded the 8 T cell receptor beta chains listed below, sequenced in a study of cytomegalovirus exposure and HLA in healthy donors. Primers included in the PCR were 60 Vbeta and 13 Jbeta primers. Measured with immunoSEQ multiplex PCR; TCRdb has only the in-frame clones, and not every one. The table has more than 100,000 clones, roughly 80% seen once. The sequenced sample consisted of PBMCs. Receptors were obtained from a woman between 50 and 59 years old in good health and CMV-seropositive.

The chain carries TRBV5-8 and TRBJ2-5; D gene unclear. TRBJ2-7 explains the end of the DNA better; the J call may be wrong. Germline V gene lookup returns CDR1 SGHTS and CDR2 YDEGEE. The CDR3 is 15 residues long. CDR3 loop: CASSSETGGAYEQYF. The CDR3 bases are TGTGCCAGCAGCTCAGAGACCGGTGGGGCCTACGAGCAGTACTTC.

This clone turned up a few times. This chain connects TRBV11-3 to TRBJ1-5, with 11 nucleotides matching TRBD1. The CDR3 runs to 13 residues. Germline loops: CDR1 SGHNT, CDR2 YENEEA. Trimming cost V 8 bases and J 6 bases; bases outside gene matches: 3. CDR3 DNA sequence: TGTGCCAGCCCGGGACAGGGGGGTCAGCCCCAGCATTTT. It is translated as CASPGQGGQPQHF.

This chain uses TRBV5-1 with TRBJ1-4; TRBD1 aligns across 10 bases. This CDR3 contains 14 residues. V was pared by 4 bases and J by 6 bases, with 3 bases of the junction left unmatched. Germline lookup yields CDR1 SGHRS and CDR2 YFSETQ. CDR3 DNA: TGCGCCAGCAGCGTCGGGACAGGGGATGAAAAACTGTTTTTT. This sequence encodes CASSVGTGDEKLFF.

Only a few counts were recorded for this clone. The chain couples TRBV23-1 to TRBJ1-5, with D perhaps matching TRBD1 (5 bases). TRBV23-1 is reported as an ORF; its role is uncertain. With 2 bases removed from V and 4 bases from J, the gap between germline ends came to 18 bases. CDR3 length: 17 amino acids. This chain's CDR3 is CASSQGGVDGQNQPQHF. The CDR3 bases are TGCGCCAGCAGTCAAGGGGGGGTGGATGGGCAAAATCAGCCCCAGCATTTT.

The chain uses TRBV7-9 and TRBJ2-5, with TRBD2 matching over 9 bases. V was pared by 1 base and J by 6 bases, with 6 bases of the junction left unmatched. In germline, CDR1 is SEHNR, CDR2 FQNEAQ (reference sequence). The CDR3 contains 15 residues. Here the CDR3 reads CASSLGAGGGKTQYF. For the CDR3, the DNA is TGTGCCAGCAGCTTAGGAGCGGGAGGAGGGAAGACCCAGTACTTC.

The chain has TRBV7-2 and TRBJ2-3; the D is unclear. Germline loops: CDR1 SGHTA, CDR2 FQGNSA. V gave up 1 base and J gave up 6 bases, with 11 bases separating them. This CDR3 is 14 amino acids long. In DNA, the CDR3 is TGTGCCAGCAGCTTAGGCCACCTCGGGGATACGCAGTATTTT. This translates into CASSLGHLGDTQYF. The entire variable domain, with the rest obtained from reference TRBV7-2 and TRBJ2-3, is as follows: GAGVSQSPSNKVTEKGKDVELRCDPISGHTALYWYRQSLGQGLEFLIYFQGNSAPDKSGLPSDRFSAERTGGSVSTLTIQRTQQEDSAVYLCASSLGHLGDTQYFGPGTRLTVL.

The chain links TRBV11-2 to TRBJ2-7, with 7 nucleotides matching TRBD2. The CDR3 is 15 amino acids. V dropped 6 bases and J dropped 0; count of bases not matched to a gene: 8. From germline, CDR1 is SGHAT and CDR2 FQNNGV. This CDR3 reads CASSPSSGRSYEQYF. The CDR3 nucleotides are TGTGCCAGCAGTCCTAGTAGCGGGCGCTCCTACGAGCAGTACTTC.

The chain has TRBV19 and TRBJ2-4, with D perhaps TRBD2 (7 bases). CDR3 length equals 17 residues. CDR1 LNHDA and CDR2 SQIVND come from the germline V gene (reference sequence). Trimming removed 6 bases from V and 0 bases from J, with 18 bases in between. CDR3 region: CASRSFAGALAKNIQYF. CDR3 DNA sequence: TGTGCCAGTAGGTCTTTTGCGGGGGCGTTAGCCAAAAACATTCAGTACTTC.